This T cell receptor beta chain was recovered during a study of blood T cell repertoires in COVID-19. Study-level information: Both acute and convalescent COVID-19 samples were obtained from the United States, Italy and Spain. Sample material is recorded as cDNA or gDNA derived from T cells, B-cell-depleted T cells, or PBMCs.

As processed by the authors: Researchers report that nucleated cell counts were estimated from reference gene primer amplification. The repertoire was sequenced with immunoSEQ multiplex PCR; TCRdb's copy has only in-frame clones and lacks some. That table is the source of V, J and clone size, and D and trimming were worked out from the DNA. The sample includes 100,000 or so clones, around 88% of them seen just once. Germline assignment: CDR1 ENHRY and CDR2 SYGVKD. With 7 bases clipped from V and 5 bases from J, the junction kept 8 bases outside the gene matches. CDR3 length: 14 amino acids. The sequenced sample consisted of peripheral blood. The source of this sequence is a man aged 55 to 70 with acute or convalescent COVID-19. The chain is built from TRBV10-3 and TRBJ2-3; 8 bases line up with TRBD2. CDR3 region: CAIKTGLAIDTQYF. The DNA for the CDR3 is TGTGCCATCAAAACAGGACTAGCTATAGATACGCAGTATTTT.